The text below deals with one T cell receptor beta chain. Other DNA sequences in this specimen translate into the identical CDR3. Only in-frame clones appear in the TCRdb table, and some are missing; sequencing was by immunoSEQ multiplex PCR. The sample carries 200,000 to 300,000 clones, about 87% recorded once. This sample is part of a study of blood T cell repertoires in COVID-19. Whole-study context: Sources were T cells, B-cell-depleted T cells, or PBMCs; the material itself was cDNA or gDNA.

Trimming took 4 bases from V and 2 from J, leaving 8 bases between them. The CDR3 loop spans 13 amino acids. Per the germline V gene, CDR1 is ENHRY and CDR2 is SYGVKD. Those enrolled in Seattle joined during active infection and were followed longitudinally afterward. The rearrangement links TRBV10-3 to TRBJ1-2; D perhaps matches TRBD1 (5 bases). This clonotype was obtained from a woman aged 55 to 70 with COVID-19, enrolled during active disease. Specimen: peripheral blood. The CDR3 nucleotides are TGTGCCATCAGTGGAACAGGAAACTATGGCTACACCTTC. This sequence encodes CAISGTGNYGYTF.